Listed below are T cell receptor beta chains from one sample, sequenced in a study of blood T cell repertoires in COVID-19. Sequencing used immunoSEQ multiplex PCR; TCRdb keeps in-frame clones, though not all of them. The sample has over 140,000 clones; 77% are singletons. Sequences were obtained from peripheral blood. These TCRs come from a woman aged 45-65 years with active or convalescent COVID-19. CDR3s include the opening cysteine and the closing phenylalanine or tryptophan. Fields, in order: clone size, D gene, J gene, V gene, CDR3 DNA, CDR3 protein. D genes are given only for firm matches. Clone size is not always given. Where it is, it says once, few, many or a class for expanded clones.

>.|TRBD2|TRBJ2-1|TRBV2
TGTGCCAGCAGTGAAGCGGGAGGGCCCGAGAATGAGCAGTTCTTC
CASSEAGGPENEQFF
>.|.|TRBJ2-5|TRBV5-8
TGTGCCAGCAGCTTGTATAGGGGTGGCCAGGGAGAGACCCAGTACTTC
CASSLYRGGQGETQYF
>few|.|TRBJ2-2|TRBV5-8
TGTGCCAGCAGCTTCCTAAGGGGTGCGCACACCGGGGAGCTGTTTTTT
CASSFLRGAHTGELFF
>.|.|TRBJ1-1|TRBV6-2/TRBV6-3
TGTGCCAGCAGTTACAGCCCCAGGGCGAACACTGAAGCTTTCTTT
CASSYSPRANTEAFF
>.|TRBD1|TRBJ2-5|TRBV19
TGTGCCAGTAGTTCTACAGGGGTTCACTTGGAGACCCAGTACTTC
CASSSTGVHLETQYF
>.|.|TRBJ1-2|TRBV4-2
TGTGCCAGCAGCCAAGCTACCCAGACACACTATGGCTACACCTTC
CASSQATQTHYGYTF
>.|.|TRBJ1-1|TRBV6-2/TRBV6-3
TGTGCCAGCAGTTTGCGCAGGGGAGTCGCTGAAGCTTTCTTT
CASSLRRGVAEAFF
>once|.|TRBJ1-4|TRBV19
TGTGCCAGTAGTATCCGGGGAAATGAAAAACTGTTTTTT
CASSIRGNEKLFF
>.|.|TRBJ2-5|TRBV19
TGTGCCAGTAGTTTGGGGCCAGCGCAAGAGACCCAGTACTTC
CASSLGPAQETQYF
>many|TRBD1|TRBJ2-7|TRBV19
TGTGCCAGTAGTAGAAGCACCGGGACAGGGAGCTCCTACGAGCAGTACTTC
CASSRSTGTGSSYEQYF
>.|TRBD1|TRBJ2-7|TRBV5-1
TGCGCCAGCAAAGTATGGACAGGGGTTTTTTACGAGCAGTACTTC
CASKVWTGVFYEQYF
>.|TRBD1|TRBJ2-2|TRBV9
TGTGCCAGCAGTATTGGACAGGGACTCACCGGGGAGCTGTTTTTT
CASSIGQGLTGELFF
>.|.|TRBJ1-6|TRBV3-1/TRBV3-2
TGTGCCAGCAGCCCAGGGTTGGGCTATAATTCACCCCTCCACTTT
CASSPGLGYNSPLHF
>many|.|TRBJ1-1|TRBV2
TGTGCCAGCGGGGCAGGGGAGGGCCTTGGGGACACTGAAGCTTTCTTT
CASGAGEGLGDTEAFF
>few|.|TRBJ1-2|TRBV7-8
TGTGCCAGCAGCTTAGCGACTAGGGACGGAGGCTACACCTTC
CASSLATRDGGYTF
>.|TRBD1|TRBJ1-6|TRBV25-1
TGTGCCAGCAGTGAATCTCAACAGGGGTGGAGGTCACCCCTCCACTTT
CASSESQQGWRSPLHF
>.|.|TRBJ2-7|TRBV28
TGTGCCAGCAGTTTCCCGACTAACGAGCAGTACTTC
CASSFPTNEQYF